What follows is one T cell receptor beta chain and its context. How the authors handled the data: Amplifying reference gene primers gave estimates of nucleated cell counts. The table came from immunoSEQ multiplex PCR; TCRdb's copy has only in-frame clones and leaves some out. Clone size and V and J calls were adopted from that table, with D and trimming inferred from the DNA. The sample records a few hundred thousand clones, around 87% being singletons. Germline-derived CDR1 and CDR2 are SGHTA and FQGNSA. V lost 3 bases and J 3 bases, leaving 9 bases between the germline ends. The CDR3 length is 13 residues. The source of the sample is a study of blood T cell repertoires in COVID-19. The wider study: Acute and convalescent COVID-19 specimens originated in the United States, Italy and Spain. Sample material is recorded as cDNA or gDNA derived from T cells, B-cell-depleted T cells, or PBMCs.

This receptor was identified in a woman aged 50 to 60 who had recovered from COVID-19. This chain uses TRBV7-2 with TRBJ2-7; D is undetermined. Input material: peripheral blood. The CDR3 loop reads CASSFYRGYEQYF. The DNA for the CDR3 is TGTGCCAGCAGCTTTTATCGAGGCTACGAGCAGTACTTC.